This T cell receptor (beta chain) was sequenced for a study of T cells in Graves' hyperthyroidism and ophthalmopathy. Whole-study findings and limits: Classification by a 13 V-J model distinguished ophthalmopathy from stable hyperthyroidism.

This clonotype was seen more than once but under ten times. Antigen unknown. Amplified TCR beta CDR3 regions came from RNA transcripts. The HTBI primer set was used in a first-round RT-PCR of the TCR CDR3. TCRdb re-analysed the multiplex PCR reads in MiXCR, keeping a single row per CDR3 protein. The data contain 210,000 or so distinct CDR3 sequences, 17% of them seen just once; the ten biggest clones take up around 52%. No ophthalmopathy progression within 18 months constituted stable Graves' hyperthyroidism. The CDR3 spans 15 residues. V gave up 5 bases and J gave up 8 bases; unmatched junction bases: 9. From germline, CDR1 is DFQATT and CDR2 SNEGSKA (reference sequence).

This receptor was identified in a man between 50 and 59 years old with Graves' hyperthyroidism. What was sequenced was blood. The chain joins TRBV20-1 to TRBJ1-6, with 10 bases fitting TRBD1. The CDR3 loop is CSAEKTGGVDSPLHF. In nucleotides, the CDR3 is TGCAGTGCTGAAAAGACAGGGGGCGTAGATTCACCCCTCCACTTT.